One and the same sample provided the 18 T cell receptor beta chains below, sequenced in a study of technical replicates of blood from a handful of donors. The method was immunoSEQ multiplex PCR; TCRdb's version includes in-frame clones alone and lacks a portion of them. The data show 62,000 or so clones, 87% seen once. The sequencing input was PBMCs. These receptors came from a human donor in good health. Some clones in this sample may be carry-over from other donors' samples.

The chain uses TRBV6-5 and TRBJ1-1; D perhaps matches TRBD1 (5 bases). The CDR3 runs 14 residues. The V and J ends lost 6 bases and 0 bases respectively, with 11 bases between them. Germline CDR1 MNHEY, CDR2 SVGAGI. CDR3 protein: CASSDRMMNTEAFF. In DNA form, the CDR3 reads TGTGCCAGCAGCGACAGAATGATGAACACTGAAGCTTTCTTT.

CDR3 bases: TGCGCCAGCAGCCTTGGGACAGGGGTTAGGGAGCAGTACTTC. It specifies CASSLGTGVREQYF. J is TRBJ2-7 and V is TRBV4-3, with 10 bases lining up with TRBD1. Germline loops: CDR1 LGHNA, CDR2 YSLEER. The CDR3 consists of 14 residues. With V trimmed by 4 bases and J by 7 bases, 7 bases remained unmatched.

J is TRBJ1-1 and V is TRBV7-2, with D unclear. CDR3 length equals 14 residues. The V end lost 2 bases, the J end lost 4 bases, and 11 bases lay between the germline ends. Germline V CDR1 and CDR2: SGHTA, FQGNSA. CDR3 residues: CASSLWGGGTEAFF. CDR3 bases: TGTGCCAGCAGCTTATGGGGAGGCGGCACTGAAGCTTTCTTT.

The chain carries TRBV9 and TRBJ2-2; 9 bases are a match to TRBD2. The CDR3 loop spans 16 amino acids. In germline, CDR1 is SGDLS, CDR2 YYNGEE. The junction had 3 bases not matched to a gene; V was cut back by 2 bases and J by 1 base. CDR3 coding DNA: TGTGCCAGCAGCGTCCGGACTAGCGTGAACACCGGGGAGCTGTTTTTT. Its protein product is CASSVRTSVNTGELFF.

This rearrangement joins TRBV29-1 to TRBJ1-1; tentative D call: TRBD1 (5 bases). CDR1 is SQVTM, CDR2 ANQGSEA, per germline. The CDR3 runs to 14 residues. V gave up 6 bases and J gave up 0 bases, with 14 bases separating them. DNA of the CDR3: TGCAGCGTGGTAAGGGGCGGCGTGAACACTGAAGCTTTCTTT. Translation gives CSVVRGGVNTEAFF.

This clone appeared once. For the CDR3, the DNA is TGTGCCAGCAGTGAAGACCAGGGGGCAAGCGGGGAGCTGTTTTTT. This sequence encodes CASSEDQGASGELFF. This rearrangement joins TRBV2 to TRBJ2-2; the match to TRBD1 covers 8 bases. CDR1 is SNHLY, CDR2 FYNNEI, per germline. V lost 1 base, J lost 7 bases, and 5 bases stayed unmatched. The CDR3 extends over 15 amino acids.

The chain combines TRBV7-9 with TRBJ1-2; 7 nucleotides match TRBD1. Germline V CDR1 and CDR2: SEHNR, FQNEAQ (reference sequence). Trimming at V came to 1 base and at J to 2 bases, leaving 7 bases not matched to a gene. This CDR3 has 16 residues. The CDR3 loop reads CASSLGSGTANYGYTF. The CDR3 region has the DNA TGTGCCAGCAGCTTAGGCTCCGGGACAGCCAACTATGGCTACACCTTC.

The CDR3 DNA reads TGTGCCAGCAGCCCGCTACTAGACCGGGAGACCCAGTACTTC. It yields the protein CASSPLLDRETQYF. V is TRBV4-2 and J is TRBJ2-5; possible D gene TRBD2, 5 bases. This CDR3 is 14 amino acids long. Germline values: CDR1 LGHNA, CDR2 YNFKEQ. V gave up 4 bases and J gave up 5 bases, with 14 bases separating them.

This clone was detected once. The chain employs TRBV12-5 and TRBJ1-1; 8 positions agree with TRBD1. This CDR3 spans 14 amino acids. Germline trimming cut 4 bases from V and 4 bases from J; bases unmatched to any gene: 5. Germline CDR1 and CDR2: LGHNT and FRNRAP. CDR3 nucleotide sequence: TGTGCTAGTGGTTCTTCCGGGACAGGCACTGAAGCTTTCTTT. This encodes CASGSSGTGTEAFF.

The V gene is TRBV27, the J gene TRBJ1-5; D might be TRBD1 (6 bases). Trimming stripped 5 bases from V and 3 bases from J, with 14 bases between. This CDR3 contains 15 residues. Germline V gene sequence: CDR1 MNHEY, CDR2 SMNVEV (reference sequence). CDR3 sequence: CASSLAGADNQPQHF. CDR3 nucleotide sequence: TGTGCCAGCAGTCTCGCGGGGGCCGACAATCAGCCCCAGCATTTT.

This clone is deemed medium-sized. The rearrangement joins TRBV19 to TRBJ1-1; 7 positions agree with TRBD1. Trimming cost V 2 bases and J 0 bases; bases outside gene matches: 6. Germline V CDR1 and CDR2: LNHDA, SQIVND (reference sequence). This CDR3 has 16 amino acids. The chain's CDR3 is CASSIIVDRMNTEAFF. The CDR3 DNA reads TGTGCCAGTAGTATAATCGTGGACAGGATGAACACTGAAGCTTTCTTT.

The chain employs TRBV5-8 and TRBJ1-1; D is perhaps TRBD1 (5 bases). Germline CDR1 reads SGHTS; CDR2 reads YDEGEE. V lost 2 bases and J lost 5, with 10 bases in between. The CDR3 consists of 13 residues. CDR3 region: CASSLIAGTEAFF. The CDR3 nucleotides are TGTGCCAGCAGCTTAATTGCAGGGACTGAAGCTTTCTTT.

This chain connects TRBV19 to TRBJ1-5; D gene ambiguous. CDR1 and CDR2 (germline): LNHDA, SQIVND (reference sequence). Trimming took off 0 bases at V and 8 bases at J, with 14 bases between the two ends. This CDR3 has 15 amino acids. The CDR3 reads CASSIDYRVEKPQHF. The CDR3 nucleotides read TGTGCCAGTAGTATAGATTACCGGGTGGAGAAGCCCCAGCATTTT.

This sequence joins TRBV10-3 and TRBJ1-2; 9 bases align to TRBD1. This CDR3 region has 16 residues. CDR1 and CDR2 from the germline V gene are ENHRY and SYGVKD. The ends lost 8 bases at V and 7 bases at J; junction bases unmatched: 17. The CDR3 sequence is CAISSGTGWVPGGYTF. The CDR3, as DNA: TGTGCCATCTCCTCCGGGACAGGGTGGGTTCCTGGTGGCTACACCTTC.

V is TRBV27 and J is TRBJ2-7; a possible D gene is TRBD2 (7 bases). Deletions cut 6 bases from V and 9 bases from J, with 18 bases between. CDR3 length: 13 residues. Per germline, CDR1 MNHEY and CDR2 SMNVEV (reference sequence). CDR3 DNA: TGTGCCAGCAGCCCCATGGGGGGGCCGAGGCAGTACTTC. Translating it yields CASSPMGGPRQYF.

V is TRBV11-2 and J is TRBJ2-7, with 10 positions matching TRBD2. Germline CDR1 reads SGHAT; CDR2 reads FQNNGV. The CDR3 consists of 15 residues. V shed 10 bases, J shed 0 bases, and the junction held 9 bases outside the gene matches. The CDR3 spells CATRIAGGSSYEQYF. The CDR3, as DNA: TGTGCCACCAGAATAGCGGGAGGTAGCTCCTACGAGCAGTACTTC.

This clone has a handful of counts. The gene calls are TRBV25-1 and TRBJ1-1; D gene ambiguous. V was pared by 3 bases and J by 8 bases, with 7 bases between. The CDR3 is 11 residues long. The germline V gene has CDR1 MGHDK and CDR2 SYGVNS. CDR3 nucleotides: TGTGCCAGCAGTGACCCCCGGGAAGCTTTCTTT. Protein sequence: CASSDPREAFF. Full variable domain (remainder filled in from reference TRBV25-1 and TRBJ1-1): EADIYQTPRYLVIGTGKKITLECSQTMGHDKMYWYQQDPGMELHLIHYSYGVNSTEKGDLSSESTVSRIRTEHFPLTLESARPSHTSQYLCASSDPREAFFGQGTRLTVV.

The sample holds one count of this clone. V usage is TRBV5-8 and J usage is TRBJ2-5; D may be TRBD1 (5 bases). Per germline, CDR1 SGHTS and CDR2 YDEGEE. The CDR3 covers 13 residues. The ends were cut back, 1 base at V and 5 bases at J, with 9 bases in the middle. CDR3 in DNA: TGTGCCAGCAGCTTGAGGGGTTACGAGACCCAGTACTTC. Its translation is CASSLRGYETQYF.